This T cell receptor (beta chain) was sequenced for a study of tumor-infiltrating lymphocytes in glioblastoma multiforme. TCRB libraries came from RNA via three nested multiplex PCR rounds. Unique molecular identifiers were not described for the libraries. From the multiplex PCR reads, TCRdb called clonotypes with MiXCR, one entry per CDR3 protein. The table includes around 30,000 distinct CDR3 sequences, around 60% detected once. The V gene's germline CDR1 is MNHNS and CDR2 SASEGT. The CDR3 has 17 residues. Points on this clonotype: The target antigen is unknown. The junction departs from germline at one end; a sequencing error may be responsible.

Broader study findings: RNA-based TCR sequencing may distort clone frequencies, since cells carry unequal TCR transcript numbers. TCR plus mutation findings rest on a single glioblastoma patient. T cells were not sorted into functional subsets.

This chain uses TRBV6-1 with TRBJ1-5; unclear D gene. The TCR sequence derives from a male donor with glioblastoma. The material sequenced was brain tumor tissue. The CDR3 nucleotides read TGTGCCAGCAGTGAAGCGCCTCGTCTAGGGAGCAATCAGCTCCAGCATTTT. Encoded protein: CASSEAPRLGSNQLQHF.